This TCR beta chain was identified in a study of radiation and T cells in renal cell carcinoma. The time point denotes: blood 4 weeks post-SBRT, at nephrectomy. The treatment: 15 Gy SBRT to primary tumor, nephrectomy 4 weeks later. Nephrectomy followed 15 Gy stereotactic body radiation by 4 weeks. Study-level results: From baseline, blood top tumor clonotypes peaked at 2 weeks post-radiation.

Some clones are missing from TCRdb's copy, which holds only in-frame ones; the method was immunoSEQ multiplex PCR. The data show fewer than 200,000 clones, about nine tenths seen once. Regarding this clone: The antigen is unknown.

Germline loops: CDR1 LNHDA, CDR2 SQIVND (reference sequence). The CDR3 loop spans 13 amino acids. V shed 5 bases, J shed 6 bases, and the junction held 4 bases outside the gene matches. The J gene is TRBJ1-1, the V gene TRBV19; TRBD1 aligns across 9 bases. The material was blood, obtained from a patient whose treatment included radiotherapy and nephrectomy. This clonotype was obtained from a woman between 50 and 59 years old with renal cell carcinoma. CDR3 residues: CASSPRQGAEAFF. CDR3 coding DNA: TGTGCCAGTAGTCCGCGACAGGGGGCTGAAGCTTTCTTT.